Listed below are T cell receptor beta chains from one sample, sequenced in a study of identical twins. TCRdb re-called the 5' RACE reads with MiXCR, one entry per CDR3 protein. The sample lists 500,000 to 600,000 distinct CDR3 sequences; 22% were seen once. The data were also submitted as part of a second study, on T cells expressing NK-cell markers.

Sequencing was performed on CD4+ T cells sorted from blood. The origin of the receptors is a woman aged 18-29 years in good health. CDR3s include the opening cysteine and the closing phenylalanine or tryptophan. A D gene is named only where the DNA matches it firmly. A row's size may be missing; if present it is once, few, many or a size class.

V	size	D	J	CDR3	DNA
TRBV12-3/TRBV12-4	-	TRBD1	TRBJ1-3	CASRGGAAGNTIYF	TGTGCCAGCCGAGGGGGCGCGGCTGGAAACACCATATATTTT
TRBV7-9	few	-	TRBJ2-1	CASSPSSIPEQFF	TGTGCCAGCAGTCCTTCGTCGATTCCGGAGCAGTTCTTC
TRBV6-5	-	TRBD1	TRBJ1-2	CASSFLRGGQDGYTF	TGTGCCAGCAGTTTCCTACGGGGAGGACAGGATGGCTACACCTTC
TRBV25-1	-	-	TRBJ2-1	CASSEQASDYEQFF	TGTGCCAGCAGTGAGCAGGCTAGCGACTATGAGCAGTTCTTC
TRBV20-1	few	-	TRBJ2-1	CSASLGNEQFF	TGCAGTGCTAGCTTGGGGAATGAGCAGTTCTTC
TRBV5-1	-	TRBD2	TRBJ2-1	CASTSLVAGGPHEQFF	TGCGCCAGCACCTCCCTGGTAGCGGGGGGGCCCCATGAGCAGTTCTTC
TRBV6-6	-	-	TRBJ2-7	CASSNGRTGEQYF	TGTGCCAGCAGTAACGGACGGACCGGCGAGCAGTACTTC
TRBV6-6	-	-	TRBJ2-7	CASSYSKGEQYF	TGTGCCAGCAGTTACTCGAAAGGGGAGCAGTACTTC
TRBV12-3/TRBV12-4	few	TRBD2	TRBJ2-1	CASSLRLAGAQINEQFF	TGTGCCAGCAGTTTAAGGCTAGCGGGGGCCCAAATCAATGAGCAGTTCTTC
TRBV24-1	few	-	TRBJ2-1	CATSDPRLAYNEQFF	TGTGCCACCAGTGACCCGCGACTAGCCTACAATGAGCAGTTCTTC
TRBV20-1	few	TRBD1	TRBJ2-3	CSARGRQGFTDTQYF	TGCAGTGCTAGGGGTAGACAGGGGTTCACAGATACGCAGTATTTT
TRBV20-1	-	TRBD1	TRBJ2-2	CSALKGAKVGELFF	TGCAGTGCCCTGAAGGGGGCAAAAGTAGGGGAGCTGTTTTTT
TRBV20-1	many	-	TRBJ2-1	CSARPSGGDNYNEQFF	TGCAGTGCTAGACCATCCGGAGGGGACAACTACAATGAGCAGTTCTTC
TRBV18	-	-	TRBJ2-3	CASSPARDTQYF	TGTGCCAGCTCACCAGCCAGGGATACGCAGTATTTT
TRBV19	few	-	TRBJ1-1	CASSTGSGTEAFF	TGTGCCAGTAGTACAGGCTCGGGCACTGAAGCTTTCTTT
TRBV29-1	-	TRBD1	TRBJ2-7	CSAVGDRANEQYF	TGCAGCGCTGTGGGGGACAGGGCCAACGAGCAGTACTTC
TRBV15	-	-	TRBJ1-2	CATSQDLNYGYTF	TGTGCCACCAGCCAAGACCTCAACTATGGCTACACCTTC
TRBV18	-	-	TRBJ2-3	CASSPSTTDTQYF	TGTGCCAGCTCACCATCAACTACGGATACGCAGTATTTT
TRBV29-1	few	TRBD1	TRBJ2-3	CSVEGQGTDTQYF	TGCAGCGTTGAGGGACAGGGAACAGATACGCAGTATTTT
TRBV20-1	-	-	TRBJ1-5	CSARDLQGRQPQHF	TGCAGTGCTAGAGATTTACAGGGAAGGCAGCCCCAGCATTTT
TRBV5-1	once	-	TRBJ2-1	CASSVDGYNEQFF	TGCGCCAGCAGCGTGGACGGCTACAATGAGCAGTTCTTC
TRBV7-9	-	TRBD1	TRBJ2-2	CASSSRGLSAGELFF	TGTGCCAGCAGCTCCAGGGGGCTATCGGCCGGGGAGCTGTTTTTT
TRBV10-3	-	TRBD1	TRBJ1-2	CATHGQDFNYGYTF	TGTGCCACTCACGGACAGGATTTTAACTATGGCTACACCTTC
TRBV5-4	-	TRBD1	TRBJ1-1	CASSWDRFTEAFF	TGTGCCAGCAGTTGGGACAGGTTCACTGAAGCTTTCTTT
TRBV20-1	many	TRBD1	TRBJ1-5	CSARDRASNQPQHF	TGCAGTGCTCGGGACAGGGCTAGCAATCAGCCCCAGCATTTT
TRBV6-1	-	TRBD1	TRBJ1-2	CASSEDGTGEKGYTF	TGTGCCAGCAGTGAAGACGGGACAGGGGAGAAGGGCTACACCTTC
TRBV12-3/TRBV12-4	few	-	TRBJ2-1	CASGDGSSYNEQFF	TGTGCCAGCGGGGACGGATCCTCCTACAATGAGCAGTTCTTC
TRBV6-5	-	-	TRBJ2-3	CASSYWVISDTQYF	TGTGCCAGCAGTTACTGGGTGATTTCAGATACGCAGTATTTT
TRBV25-1	few	-	TRBJ2-1	CASSEFAGTEFF	TGTGCCAGCAGTGAATTTGCAGGGACGGAGTTCTTC
TRBV12-3/TRBV12-4	-	TRBD1	TRBJ2-7	CASSSDRELYEQYF	TGTGCCAGCAGTTCCGACAGGGAGCTTTACGAGCAGTACTTC
TRBV20-1	-	TRBD2	TRBJ2-7	CSAPTSGNSYEQYF	TGCAGTGCACCCACTAGCGGAAACTCCTACGAGCAGTACTTC
TRBV5-1	-	-	TRBJ2-7	CASSTDRQYEQYF	TGCGCCAGCAGCACCGACAGGCAATACGAGCAGTACTTC
TRBV12-3/TRBV12-4	few	-	TRBJ1-5	CASSLQYQPQHF	TGTGCCAGCAGTCTTCAGTATCAGCCCCAGCATTTT
TRBV20-1	few	-	TRBJ2-3	CSACGDTDTQYF	TGCAGTGCATGCGGGGACACAGATACGCAGTATTTT
TRBV7-2	-	-	TRBJ2-3	CASSLKVSLPDTQYF	TGTGCCAGCAGCTTAAAAGTATCCTTGCCAGATACGCAGTATTTT
TRBV25-1	few	-	TRBJ1-2	CASSEWGRYGYTF	TGTGCCAGCAGTGAATGGGGGAGGTATGGCTACACCTTC
TRBV20-1	few	-	TRBJ2-1	CSALRPTRSSYNEQFF	TGCAGTGCTCTGCGACCTACAAGGAGCTCCTACAATGAGCAGTTCTTC
TRBV29-1	many	-	TRBJ1-2	CSVGGFNYGYTF	TGCAGCGTTGGAGGGTTTAACTATGGCTACACCTTC
TRBV7-9	-	-	TRBJ1-1	CASSFGGWTEAFF	TGTGCCAGCAGCTTCGGGGGATGGACTGAAGCTTTCTTT
TRBV12-3/TRBV12-4	many	-	TRBJ1-5	CASSWRGNQPQHF	TGTGCCAGCAGCTGGCGGGGCAATCAGCCCCAGCATTTT
TRBV15	-	-	TRBJ2-6	CATSSGAEANVLTF	TGTGCCACCAGCAGCGGAGCGGAGGCCAACGTCCTGACTTTC
TRBV20-1	-	-	TRBJ2-2	CSARDPLSTGELFF	TGCAGTGCTAGAGATCCTTTAAGCACCGGGGAGCTGTTTTTT
TRBV28	few	-	TRBJ2-2	CASYRRDTGELFF	TGTGCCAGCTACCGGCGAGACACCGGGGAGCTGTTTTTT
TRBV7-7	few	TRBD1	TRBJ2-2	CASSATGGRTTGELFF	TGTGCCAGCAGCGCTACAGGGGGTCGAACAACCGGGGAGCTGTTTTTT
TRBV10-3	few	TRBD2	TRBJ2-3	CAIRPGTITDTQYF	TGTGCCATCAGACCCGGGACTATCACAGATACGCAGTATTTT
TRBV2	-	-	TRBJ2-5	CASRMGEVETQYF	TGTGCCAGCAGGATGGGAGAGGTAGAGACCCAGTACTTC
TRBV7-7	-	-	TRBJ2-1	CASSLFLGDVNEQFF	TGTGCCAGCAGCTTATTTCTGGGGGATGTCAATGAGCAGTTCTTC
TRBV12-5	few	TRBD1	TRBJ1-2	CASGLVRGQDYTF	TGTGCTAGTGGTTTGGTAAGGGGGCAAGACTACACCTTC
TRBV20-1	-	-	TRBJ1-6	CSASSLRAPLHF	TGCAGTGCTAGTAGTTTGCGAGCACCCCTCCACTTT
TRBV12-5	few	-	TRBJ2-2	CASGLVLPANTGELFF	TGTGCTAGTGGTTTGGTACTCCCGGCGAACACCGGGGAGCTGTTTTTT
TRBV5-1	few	-	TRBJ1-1	CASSPDPGLPEAFF	TGCGCCAGCAGCCCCGATCCGGGGCTGCCTGAAGCTTTCTTT
TRBV9	-	TRBD1	TRBJ2-2	CASSPGQGGTGELFF	TGTGCCAGCAGCCCGGGACAGGGAGGCACCGGGGAGCTGTTTTTT
TRBV5-5	few	-	TRBJ1-2	CASSLSNYGYTF	TGTGCCAGCAGCTTGTCTAACTATGGCTACACCTTC